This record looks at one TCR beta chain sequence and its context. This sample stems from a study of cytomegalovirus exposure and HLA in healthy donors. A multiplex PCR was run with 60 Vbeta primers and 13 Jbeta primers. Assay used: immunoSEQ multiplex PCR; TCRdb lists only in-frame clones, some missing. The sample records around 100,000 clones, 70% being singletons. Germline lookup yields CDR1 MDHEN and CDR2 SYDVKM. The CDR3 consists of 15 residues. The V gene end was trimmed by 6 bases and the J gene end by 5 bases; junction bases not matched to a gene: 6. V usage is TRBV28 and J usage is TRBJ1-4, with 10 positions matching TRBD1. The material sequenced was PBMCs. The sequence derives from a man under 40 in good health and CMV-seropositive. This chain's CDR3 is CASRDRGGRNEKLFF. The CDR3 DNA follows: TGTGCCAGCAGGGACAGGGGGGGGAGGAATGAAAAACTGTTTTTT.